Listed here are 7 T cell receptor beta chains from one sample, sequenced in a study of control samples from healthy donors and cancer patients. Sequenced by immunoSEQ multiplex PCR; TCRdb stores in-frame clones only, minus some. Of roughly 120,000 clones in the sample, around 89% were seen once. Sample: blood. The receptor source for this set is a man aged 45-60 years in good health.

This sequence joins TRBV6-5 and TRBJ2-7; D unclear. The CDR3 spans 13 residues. V was cut by 2 bases and J by 1 base, with 6 bases left in between. Looked up from germline, CDR1 is MNHEY and CDR2 is SVGAGI. CDR3 DNA sequence: TGTGCCAGCAGTTACGACGGTTCCTACGAGCAGTACTTC. Encoded protein: CASSYDGSYEQYF.

This chain connects TRBV27 to TRBJ2-1; 14 bases match TRBD2. The CDR3 contains 19 residues. V trimming: 5 bases; J trimming: 0 bases; junction bases outside the gene matches: 9. The V gene's germline CDR1 is MNHEY and CDR2 SMNVEV (reference sequence). The chain's CDR3 is CASSDGLAGGPSSYNEQFF. The CDR3, as DNA: TGTGCCAGCAGTGACGGACTAGCGGGGGGACCCAGCTCCTACAATGAGCAGTTCTTC.

J is TRBJ1-6 and V is TRBV30; 8 positions agree with TRBD1. The V gene end was trimmed by 3 bases and the J gene end by 8 bases; junction bases not matched to a gene: 9. Germline CDR1 and CDR2: GTSNPN and SVGIG (reference sequence). The CDR3 is made up of 15 amino acids. CDR3: CAWRGQGAHDSPLHF. For the CDR3, the DNA is TGTGCCTGGAGAGGCCAGGGGGCGCATGATTCACCCCTCCACTTT.

In this sample, this clone turned up once. The chain uses TRBV3-1 (or the pseudogene TRBV3-2) and TRBJ2-7; no firm D call. Germline assignment: CDR1 LGHDT and CDR2 YNNKEL (reference sequence). The length of the CDR3 is 12 residues. The V and J ends lost 4 bases and 7 bases respectively, with 11 bases between them. CDR3 in amino acids: CASSPPGREQYF. The DNA of the CDR3 is TGTGCCAGCAGCCCCCCGGGCAGAGAGCAGTACTTC.

The J gene is TRBJ2-3, the V gene TRBV5-4; the match to TRBD2 covers 10 bases. The germline V gene has CDR1 SGHNT and CDR2 YYREEE (reference sequence). The CDR3 covers 15 residues. The V gene end was trimmed by 4 bases and the J gene end by 1 base; junction bases not matched to a gene: 3. For the CDR3, the DNA is TGTGCCAGCAGCGTTAGCGGGGGGCGCACAGATACGCAGTATTTT. It specifies CASSVSGGRTDTQYF.

The CDR3 sequence: CASSPLAGGLHEQFF. In nucleotides, the CDR3 is TGTGCCAGCAGCCCCCTAGCGGGGGGGCTACATGAGCAGTTCTTC. V gene TRBV9 combines with J gene TRBJ2-1, with 12 nucleotides matching TRBD2. This CDR3 is 15 amino acids long. The trim removed 4 bases at V and 8 bases at J, leaving 7 bases unmatched. CDR1 is SGDLS, CDR2 YYNGEE, per germline.

This chain joins TRBV19 and TRBJ1-1; TRBD1 matches at 9 bases. Trimming took 7 bases from V and 4 from J; bases not matched to a gene: 10. This CDR3 is 15 amino acids long. Germline loops: CDR1 LNHDA, CDR2 SQIVND (reference sequence). For the CDR3, the DNA is TGTGCCAGTACCGCCCCTGACAGGGGGAGCACTGAAGCTTTCTTT. This sequence encodes CASTAPDRGSTEAFF.